Listed here are 32 T cell receptor beta chains from one sample, sequenced in a study of blood T cell repertoires in COVID-19. Sequenced by immunoSEQ multiplex PCR; TCRdb stores in-frame clones only, minus some. In the table there are about 120,000 clones, under 90% of which are singletons. Sequencing was performed on peripheral blood. These receptors came from a man aged 55-75 years with acute or convalescent COVID-19.

As DNA, the CDR3 is TGTGCCAGCAGCTTAGCGGCGGGGGGCGGAGAAGCTTTCTTT. Its translation: CASSLAAGGGEAFF. The chain carries TRBV7-6 and TRBJ1-1; TRBD1 might be the D (6 bases). The CDR3 covers 14 residues. V dropped 0 bases and J dropped 8 bases, with 13 bases sitting between them. The germline CDR1 and CDR2 sequences are SGHVS and FNYEAQ.

The chain has TRBV7-2 and TRBJ2-7; TRBD1 agrees at 9 bases. CDR1 and CDR2 (germline): SGHTA, FQGNSA. J was trimmed by 4 bases and V by 1 base; bases with no gene match: 5. This CDR3 contains 15 residues. The CDR3 here is CASSLGGTGSYEQYF. The CDR3 DNA reads TGTGCCAGCAGCTTAGGTGGGACAGGGAGTTACGAGCAGTACTTC. Full variable domain (missing parts from reference TRBV7-2 and TRBJ2-7): GAGVSQSPSNKVTEKGKDVELRCDPISGHTALYWYRQSLGQGLEFLIYFQGNSAPDKSGLPSDRFSAERTGGSVSTLTIQRTQQEDSAVYLCASSLGGTGSYEQYFGPGTRLTVT.

The gene calls are TRBV6-2 or TRBV6-3 and TRBJ2-1; 16 bases map to TRBD2. CDR1 is MNHEY, CDR2 SVGEGT, per germline. This CDR3 region has 19 residues. The V gene end was trimmed by 2 bases and the J gene end by 8 bases; junction bases not matched to a gene: 12. CDR3 residues: CASSYTPGTSGRAADEQFF. The CDR3 DNA is TGTGCCAGCAGTTACACCCCTGGGACTAGCGGGAGGGCCGCGGATGAGCAGTTCTTC.

This chain joins TRBV27 and TRBJ2-7; D is possibly TRBD2 (6 bases). This CDR3 spans 13 amino acids. V lost 6 bases and J 7 bases, leaving 16 bases between the germline ends. Germline V gene sequence: CDR1 MNHEY, CDR2 SMNVEV (reference sequence). The CDR3 sequence: CASRRRRAQEQYF. DNA of the CDR3: TGTGCCAGCAGGCGACGGAGGGCCCAGGAGCAGTACTTC.

The V and J genes are TRBV5-4 and TRBJ1-2; TRBD1 agrees at 7 bases. The germline CDR1 and CDR2 sequences are SGHNT and YYREEE (reference sequence). Losses at the gene ends were 7 bases for V and 0 bases for J; bases not matched to a gene: 3. The CDR3 loop spans 13 amino acids. The CDR3 DNA reads as TGTGCCAGCGGGGGACAGACTAACTATGGCTACACCTTC. Translating gives CASGGQTNYGYTF.

Regarding this clone: Additional DNA sequences in this sample encode the identical CDR3. The CDR3: CASSIRVNQPQHF. The CDR3 DNA reads TGTGCCAGTAGTATTCGCGTAAATCAGCCCCAGCATTTT. This chain connects TRBV19 to TRBJ1-5; D is uncertain. From germline, CDR1 is LNHDA and CDR2 SQIVND (reference sequence). V lost 3 bases and J lost 4, with 7 bases in between. The CDR3 consists of 13 residues.

This clone was seen just once. The rearrangement joins TRBV24-1 to TRBJ2-3, with TRBD1 identical over 9 bases. V shed 3 bases and J 5 bases; nucleotides not matched to a gene: 11. Germline lookup yields CDR1 KGHDR and CDR2 SFDVKD. There are 17 residues in the CDR3. CDR3 sequence (DNA): TGTGCCACCAGTGATCCCACCGGGACAGGGCATGAAGATACGCAGTATTTT. Its translation is CATSDPTGTGHEDTQYF.

The chain combines TRBV19 with TRBJ1-3, with D tentatively TRBD1 (5 bases). V gave up 9 bases and J gave up 0 bases, with 12 bases separating them. This CDR3 has 14 amino acids. Germline V gives CDR1 LNHDA, CDR2 SQIVND (reference sequence). CDR3 protein: CASADRSSGNTIYF. The DNA for the CDR3 is TGTGCCAGCGCCGACAGATCCTCTGGAAACACCATATATTTT. Drawing the rest from reference TRBV19 and TRBJ1-3, the complete variable domain is DGGITQSPKYLFRKEGQNVTLSCEQNLNHDAMYWYRQDPGQGLRLIYYSQIVNDFQKGDIAEGYSVSREKKESFPLTVTSAQKNPTAFYLCASADRSSGNTIYFGEGSWLTVV.

To note about this clone: A junction boundary mismatches the germline segment, possibly from a read error. The rearrangement uses TRBV6-2 or TRBV6-3 and TRBJ2-7, with TRBD2 matching 10 bases. The length of the CDR3 is 16 residues. CDR1 and CDR2 from the germline V gene are MNHEY and SVGEGT. In DNA form, the CDR3 reads TGTGCCAGCAGTCACTCCCCCGGGCTAGCGGGAGTTGAGCAGTACTTC. Protein product: CASSHSPGLAGVEQYF.

The chain combines TRBV28 with TRBJ1-5; maybe TRBD1 (5 bases). The V end was cut by 6 bases, the J end by 6 bases, with 15 bases between. The CDR3 is 14 amino acids. CDR1 MDHEN and CDR2 SYDVKM come from the germline V gene. This CDR3 reads CASSTGVFSQPQHF. The CDR3 nucleotides are TGTGCCAGCAGCACAGGAGTTTTTAGTCAGCCCCAGCATTTT.

The chain couples TRBV12-5 to TRBJ2-1, with 7 bases fitting TRBD2. The CDR3 is made up of 16 amino acids. CDR1 is LGHNT, CDR2 FRNRAP, per germline. The V and J ends lost 0 bases and 4 bases, in that order; junction bases with no gene match: 6. CDR3 coding DNA: TGTGCTAGTGGTTTGGTACTCCAGGGAGGGTACAATGAGCAGTTCTTC. The encoded protein is CASGLVLQGGYNEQFF.

The chain recombines TRBV21-1 with TRBJ1-5; the listed D gene, TRBD1, was not tested against the DNA. TRBV21-1 is a pseudogene segment. The CDR3 contains 17 residues. The CDR3: CASSKVPGGRGIQPQHF. CDR3 bases: TGTGCCAGCAGCAAAGTCCCAGGGGGCCGTGGGATACAGCCCCAGCATTTT.

V usage is TRBV7-2 and J usage is TRBJ2-7; 7 bases align to TRBD1. J was trimmed by 3 bases and V by 3 bases; bases with no gene match: 5. Germline lookup yields CDR1 SGHTA and CDR2 FQGNSA. CDR3 length: 14 residues. DNA of the CDR3: TGTGCCAGCAGCTTCTCGACAGGGTACTACGAGCAGTACTTC. As protein: CASSFSTGYYEQYF. The whole variable domain, filled in from reference TRBV7-2 and TRBJ2-7, reads GAGVSQSPSNKVTEKGKDVELRCDPISGHTALYWYRQSLGQGLEFLIYFQGNSAPDKSGLPSDRFSAERTGGSVSTLTIQRTQQEDSAVYLCASSFSTGYYEQYFGPGTRLTVT.

The rearrangement links TRBV19 to TRBJ1-5, with D perhaps TRBD1 (5 bases). The length of the CDR3 is 15 residues. Germline CDR1 reads LNHDA; CDR2 reads SQIVND (reference sequence). V lost 3 bases to trimming and J lost 7 bases, with 16 bases between them. The CDR3 reads CASSISRQRAQPQHF. As DNA, the CDR3 is TGTGCCAGTAGTATCTCCAGACAGCGGGCCCAGCCCCAGCATTTT.

The V gene is TRBV4-3, the J gene TRBJ2-7; the D is unclear. The CDR3 is 14 amino acids. V lost 3 bases to trimming and J lost 0 bases, with 9 bases between them. Germline values: CDR1 LGHNA, CDR2 YSLEER. This CDR3 reads CASSQTRISYEQYF. The DNA of the CDR3 is TGCGCCAGCAGCCAGACGAGGATCTCCTACGAGCAGTACTTC.

The rearrangement uses TRBV6-4 and TRBJ2-1, with 7 positions matching TRBD2. The ends lost 0 bases at V and 6 bases at J; junction bases unmatched: 11. CDR1 is MRHNA and CDR2 is SNTAGT in the germline V gene. This CDR3 is 17 amino acids long. This CDR3 is CASSDSSAGEGSNEQFF. CDR3 bases: TGTGCCAGCAGTGACTCGAGTGCGGGAGAAGGGAGCAATGAGCAGTTCTTC.

The count of this clone is one. The V gene is TRBV18, the J gene TRBJ2-6; D gene uncertain. Looked up from germline, CDR1 is KGHSH and CDR2 is LQKENI. The V end was cut by 1 base, the J end by 0 bases, with 13 bases between. The CDR3 runs to 18 residues. The CDR3 loop is CASSPLVSSTSGANVLTF. As DNA, the CDR3 is TGTGCCAGCTCACCACTAGTTTCGTCTACCTCTGGGGCCAACGTCCTGACTTTC.

V and J are TRBV30 and TRBJ1-2, with D possibly matching TRBD1 (6 bases). Deletions cut 4 bases from V and 8 bases from J, with 20 bases between. Germline-derived CDR1 and CDR2 are GTSNPN and SVGIG (reference sequence). This CDR3 comprises 14 residues. CDR3: CAWIEYTGSHGYTF. DNA for the CDR3: TGTGCCTGGATCGAGTATACAGGGAGTCACGGCTACACCTTC.

V is TRBV27 and J is TRBJ2-7; 9 bases align to TRBD1. Per the germline V gene, CDR1 is MNHEY and CDR2 is SMNVEV (reference sequence). V lost 4 bases to trimming and J lost 2 bases; unmatched junction nucleotides: 9. The length of the CDR3 is 16 residues. CDR3 DNA sequence: TGTGCCAGCAGTTCCATAACCGGACAGGGGCCCTACGAGCAGTACTTC. It encodes CASSSITGQGPYEQYF.

This chain uses TRBV2 with TRBJ1-1, with D uncertain. Germline values: CDR1 SNHLY, CDR2 FYNNEI. CDR3 length: 14 residues. V was shortened by 7 bases and J by 5 bases, with 17 bases between the two germline ends. The CDR3 region has the DNA TGTGCCAGCAAAGGAGGAACTCGTACGACTGAAGCTTTCTTT. Translation: CASKGGTRTTEAFF.

The rearrangement uses TRBV5-1 and TRBJ2-1; 10 bases match TRBD2. Germline-derived CDR1 and CDR2 are SGHRS and YFSETQ. J lost 4 bases, V lost 4 bases, and 8 bases had no gene match. This CDR3 is built from 16 residues. The CDR3 coding sequence is TGCGCCAGCAGCCCTGAGGCTAGCGGGGGATACAATGAGCAGTTCTTC. It specifies CASSPEASGGYNEQFF.

This chain uses TRBV9 with TRBJ2-5, with D possibly being TRBD1 (5 bases). CDR3 length: 16 residues. V shed 3 bases and J shed 1 base, with 16 bases lying between them. Germline CDR1 is SGDLS and CDR2 is YYNGEE. CDR3 DNA sequence: TGTGCCAGCAGCGCCGCCCTGACAGCTCCCCAAGAGACCCAGTACTTC. The encoded protein is CASSAALTAPQETQYF.

This clone was recorded a few times. The chain recombines TRBV18 with TRBJ2-4, with D possibly matching TRBD2 (7 bases). V lost 3 bases to trimming and J lost 6 bases, with 15 bases between them. Germline CDR1 is KGHSH and CDR2 is LQKENI. CDR3 length equals 15 residues. The CDR3 protein is CASSPGGTRANIQYF. DNA of the CDR3: TGTGCCAGCTCACCGGGGGGGACACGTGCAAACATTCAGTACTTC.

J is TRBJ1-1 and V is TRBV29-1, with 7 bases that match TRBD1. The CDR3 runs to 12 residues. With 4 bases clipped from V and 3 bases from J, the junction kept 2 bases outside the gene matches. The germline V gene has CDR1 SQVTM and CDR2 ANQGSEA. This CDR3 is CSVGRGDTEAFF. Here the CDR3 DNA reads TGCAGCGTTGGCAGGGGGGACACTGAAGCTTTCTTT. Variable domain in full (rest from reference TRBV29-1 and TRBJ1-1): SAVISQKPSRDICQRGTSLTIQCQVDSQVTMMFWYRQQPGQSLTLIATANQGSEATYESGFVIDKFPISRPNLTFSTLTVSNMSPEDSSIYLCSVGRGDTEAFFGQGTRLTVV.

The rearrangement uses TRBV27 and TRBJ2-7; possibly TRBD1 for D (6 bases). V shed 9 bases and J shed 2 bases, with 14 bases lying between them. From germline, CDR1 is MNHEY and CDR2 SMNVEV (reference sequence). This CDR3 is built from 13 residues. Here the CDR3 reads CASPGHPTYEQYF. CDR3 coding DNA: TGTGCCAGTCCGGGACACCCTACCTACGAGCAGTACTTC.

The V gene is TRBV10-3, the J gene TRBJ1-3; no definite D call. The CDR3 loop spans 14 amino acids. Trimming took off 4 bases at V and 7 bases at J, with 14 bases between the two ends. Germline V lookup: CDR1 ENHRY, CDR2 SYGVKD. CDR3 in DNA: TGTGCCATCAGTGTAGACATTACGAAGAACACCATATATTTT. Its protein is CAISVDITKNTIYF.

The rearrangement uses TRBV10-3 and TRBJ2-5; 9 bases line up with TRBD2. Trimming removed 6 bases from V and 5 bases from J; junction bases left unmatched: 7. Germline V gene data show CDR1 as ENHRY and CDR2 as SYGVKD. CDR3 length equals 14 residues. CDR3 DNA: TGTGCCATCAGACCGACTAGCGGAATCGAGACCCAGTACTTC. It is translated as CAIRPTSGIETQYF.

There are a few counts of this clone. The CDR3 region is CASSHSKNTEAFF. In nucleotides, the CDR3 is TGTGCCAGCAGCCATTCCAAGAACACTGAAGCTTTCTTT. The chain uses TRBV6-5 and TRBJ1-1; D is undetermined. This CDR3 contains 13 residues. Germline CDR1 reads MNHEY; CDR2 reads SVGAGI. V was clipped by 6 bases and J by 1 base, with 9 bases between them.

As concerns this clone: In the same sample, other DNA sequences code for this CDR3. The chain links TRBV5-1 to TRBJ2-3, with a tentative D call TRBD1 (6 bases). Germline V CDR1 and CDR2: SGHRS, YFSETQ. V was cut by 2 bases and J by 0 bases, with 7 bases left in between. The CDR3 runs to 14 residues. The CDR3, as DNA: TGCGCCAGCAGCTTAGGACAGAGCACAGATACGCAGTATTTT. This gives the protein CASSLGQSTDTQYF.

CDR3 sequence reads: CASSVERGTYNEQFF. Here the CDR3 DNA reads TGTGCCAGCAGCGTAGAAAGAGGTACCTACAATGAGCAGTTCTTC. The chain recombines TRBV9 with TRBJ2-1; D gene unclear. The germline V gene has CDR1 SGDLS and CDR2 YYNGEE. The ends were cut back, 0 bases at V and 2 bases at J, with 9 bases in the middle. The CDR3 loop spans 15 amino acids.

The chain employs TRBV6-6 and TRBJ2-6, with 12 bases identical to TRBD1. CDR1 is MNHNY, CDR2 SVGAGI, per germline (reference sequence). The CDR3 totals 19 residues. V lost 5 bases, J lost 1 base, and 9 bases stayed unmatched. The DNA for the CDR3 is TGTGCCAGCAGTCCCCTAGGGGACAGGGGGCGGTCTGGGGCCAACGTCCTGACTTTC. It translates to CASSPLGDRGRSGANVLTF.

Worth noting for this clone: In the same sample, other DNA sequences code for this CDR3. This sequence joins TRBV20-1 and TRBJ2-1, with D possibly matching TRBD1 (6 bases). The V gene lost 6 bases and the J gene lost 7 bases, with 10 bases spanning the gap. The CDR3 spans 11 residues. Germline V gives CDR1 DFQATT, CDR2 SNEGSKA (reference sequence). CDR3 in DNA: TGCAGTGCGATTACAGGGAATGAGCAGTTCTTC. Translating gives CSAITGNEQFF.